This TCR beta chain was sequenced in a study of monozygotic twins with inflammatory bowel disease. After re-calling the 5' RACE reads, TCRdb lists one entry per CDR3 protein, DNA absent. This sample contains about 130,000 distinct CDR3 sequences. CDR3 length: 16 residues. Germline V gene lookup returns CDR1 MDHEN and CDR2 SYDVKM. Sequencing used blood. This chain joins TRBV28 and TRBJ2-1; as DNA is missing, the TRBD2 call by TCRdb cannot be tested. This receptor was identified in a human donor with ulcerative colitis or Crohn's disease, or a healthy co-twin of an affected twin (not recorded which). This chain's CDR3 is CASTSRQRVGYDEQFF.